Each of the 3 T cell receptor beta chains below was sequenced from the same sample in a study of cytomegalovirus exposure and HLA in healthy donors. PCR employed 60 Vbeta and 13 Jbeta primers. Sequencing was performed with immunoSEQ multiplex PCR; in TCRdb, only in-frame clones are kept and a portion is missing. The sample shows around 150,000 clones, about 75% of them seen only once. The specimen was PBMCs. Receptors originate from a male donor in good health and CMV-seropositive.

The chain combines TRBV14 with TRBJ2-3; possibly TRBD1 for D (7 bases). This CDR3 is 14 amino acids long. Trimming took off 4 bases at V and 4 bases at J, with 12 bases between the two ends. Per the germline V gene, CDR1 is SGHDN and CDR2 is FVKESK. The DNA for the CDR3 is TGTGCCAGCAGCCCCCAGGGGGGCCCAGATACGCAGTATTTT. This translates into CASSPQGGPDTQYF.

The CDR3 sequence is CASSRDSLFWGDTF. CDR3 nucleotides: TGTGCCAGCAGCCGGGACAGCTTGTTTTGGGGTGACACCTTC. The V gene is TRBV2, the J gene TRBJ1-2; TRBD1 agrees at 7 bases. Germline lookup yields CDR1 SNHLY and CDR2 FYNNEI. After removal of 6 bases from V and 12 bases from J, the junction contained 16 bases not matched to a gene. This CDR3 region has 14 residues.

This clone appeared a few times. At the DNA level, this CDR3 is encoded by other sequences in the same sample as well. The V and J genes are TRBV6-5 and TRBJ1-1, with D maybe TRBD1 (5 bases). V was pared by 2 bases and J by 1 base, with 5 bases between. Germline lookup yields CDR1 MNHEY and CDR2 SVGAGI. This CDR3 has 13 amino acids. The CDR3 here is CASSYRGNTEAFF. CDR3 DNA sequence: TGTGCCAGCAGTTACAGGGGGAACACTGAAGCTTTCTTT.